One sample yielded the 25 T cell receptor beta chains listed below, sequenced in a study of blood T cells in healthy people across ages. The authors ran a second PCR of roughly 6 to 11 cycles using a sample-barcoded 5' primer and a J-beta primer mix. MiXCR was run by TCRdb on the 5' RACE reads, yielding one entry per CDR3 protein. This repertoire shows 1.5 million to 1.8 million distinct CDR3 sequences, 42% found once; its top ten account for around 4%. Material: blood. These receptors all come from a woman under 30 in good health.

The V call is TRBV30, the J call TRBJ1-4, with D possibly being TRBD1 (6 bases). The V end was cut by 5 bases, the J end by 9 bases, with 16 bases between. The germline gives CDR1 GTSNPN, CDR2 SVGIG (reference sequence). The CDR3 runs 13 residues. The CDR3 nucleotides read TGTGCCTGGGACCGGGACATGGGCCAAAAACTGTTTTTT. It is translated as CAWDRDMGQKLFF.

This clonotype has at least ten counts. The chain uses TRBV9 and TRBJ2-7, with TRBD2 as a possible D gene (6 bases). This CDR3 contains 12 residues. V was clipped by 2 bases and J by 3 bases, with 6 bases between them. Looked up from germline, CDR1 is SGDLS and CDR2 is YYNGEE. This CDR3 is CASSVGGYEQYF. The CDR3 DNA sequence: TGTGCCAGCAGCGTCGGGGGCTACGAGCAGTACTTC.

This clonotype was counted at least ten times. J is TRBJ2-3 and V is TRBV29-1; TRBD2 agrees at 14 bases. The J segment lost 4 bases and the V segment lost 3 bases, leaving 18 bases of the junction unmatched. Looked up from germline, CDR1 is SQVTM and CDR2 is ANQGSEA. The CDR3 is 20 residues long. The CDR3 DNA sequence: TGCAGCGTTGAGAGGAGACGCGGGACTAGCGGGAGTGTTCTCCCAGATACGCAGTATTTT. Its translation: CSVERRRGTSGSVLPDTQYF.

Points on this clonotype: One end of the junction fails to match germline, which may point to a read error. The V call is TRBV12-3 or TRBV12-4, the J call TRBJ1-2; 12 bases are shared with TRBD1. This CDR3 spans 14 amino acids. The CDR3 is CASRGTGGSYGCTF. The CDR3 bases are TGTGCCAGCAGGGGGACAGGGGGCAGCTATGGCTGCACCTTC.

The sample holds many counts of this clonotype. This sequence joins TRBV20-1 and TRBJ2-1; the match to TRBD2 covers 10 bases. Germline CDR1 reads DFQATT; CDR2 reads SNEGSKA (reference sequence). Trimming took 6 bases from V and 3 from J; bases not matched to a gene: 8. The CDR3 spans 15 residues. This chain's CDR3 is CSARGLADYYNEQFF. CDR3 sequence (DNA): TGCAGTGCCCGCGGACTAGCGGATTACTACAATGAGCAGTTCTTC.

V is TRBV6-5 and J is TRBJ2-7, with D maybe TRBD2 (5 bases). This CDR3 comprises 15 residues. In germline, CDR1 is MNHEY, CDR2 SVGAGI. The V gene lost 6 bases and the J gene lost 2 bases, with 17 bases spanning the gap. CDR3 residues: CASSNGGRLAYEQYF. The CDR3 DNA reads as TGTGCCAGCAGCAACGGAGGCAGGTTAGCCTACGAGCAGTACTTC.

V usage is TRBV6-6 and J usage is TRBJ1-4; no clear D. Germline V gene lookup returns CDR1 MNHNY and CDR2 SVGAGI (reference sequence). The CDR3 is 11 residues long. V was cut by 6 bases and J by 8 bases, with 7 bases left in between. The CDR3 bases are TGTGCCAGCAGCAGACCCGAAAAACTGTTTTTT. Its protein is CASSRPEKLFF.

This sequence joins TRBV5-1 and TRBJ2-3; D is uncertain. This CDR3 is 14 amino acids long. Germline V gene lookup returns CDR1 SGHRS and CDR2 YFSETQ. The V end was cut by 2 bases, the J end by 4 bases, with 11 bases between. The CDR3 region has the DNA TGCGCCAGCAGCTTTCGTCTCTCCGCAGATACGCAGTATTTT. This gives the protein CASSFRLSADTQYF.

The CDR3 nucleotides are TGTGCCAGCAGTACCAGGGGGCTTAACACCGGGGAGCTGTTTTTT. Its translation is CASSTRGLNTGELFF. The chain carries TRBV28 and TRBJ2-2, with 8 positions matching TRBD1. The V and J ends lost 5 bases and 2 bases, in that order; junction bases with no gene match: 4. The length of the CDR3 is 15 residues. The germline V gene encodes CDR1 MDHEN and CDR2 SYDVKM. Full variable domain (rest looked up from reference TRBV28 and TRBJ2-2): DVKVTQSSRYLVKRTGEKVFLECVQDMDHENMFWYRQDPGLGLRLIYFSYDVKMKEKGDIPEGYSVSREKKERFSLILESASTNQTSMYLCASSTRGLNTGELFFGEGSRLTVL.

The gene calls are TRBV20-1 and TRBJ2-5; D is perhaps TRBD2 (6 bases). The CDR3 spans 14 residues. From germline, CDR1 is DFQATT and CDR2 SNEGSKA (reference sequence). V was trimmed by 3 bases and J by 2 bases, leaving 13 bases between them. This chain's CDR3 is CSASGPGTQETQYF. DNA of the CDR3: TGCAGTGCTAGCGGTCCAGGGACTCAAGAGACCCAGTACTTC.

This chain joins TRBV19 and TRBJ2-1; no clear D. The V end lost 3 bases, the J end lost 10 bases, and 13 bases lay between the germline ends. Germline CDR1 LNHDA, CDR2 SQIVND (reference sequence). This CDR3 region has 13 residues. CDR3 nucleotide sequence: TGTGCCAGTAGTATTGGAGTCTTCGCCGAGCAGTTCTTC. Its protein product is CASSIGVFAEQFF. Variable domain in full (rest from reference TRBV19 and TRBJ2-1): DGGITQSPKYLFRKEGQNVTLSCEQNLNHDAMYWYRQDPGQGLRLIYYSQIVNDFQKGDIAEGYSVSREKKESFPLTVTSAQKNPTAFYLCASSIGVFAEQFFGPGTRLTVL.

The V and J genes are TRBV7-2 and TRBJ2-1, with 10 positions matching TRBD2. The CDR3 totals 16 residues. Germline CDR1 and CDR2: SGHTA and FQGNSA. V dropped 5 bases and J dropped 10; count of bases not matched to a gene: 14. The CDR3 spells CASSPYIGLADYEQFF. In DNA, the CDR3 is TGTGCCAGCAGCCCGTACATAGGACTAGCGGATTACGAGCAGTTCTTC.

CDR3 sequence reads: CASILNTDTQYF. The CDR3 bases are TGTGCCAGCATCCTAAACACAGATACGCAGTATTTT. J is TRBJ2-3 and V is TRBV12-3 or TRBV12-4, with D hard to call. The CDR3 loop spans 12 amino acids. Trimming took off 7 bases at V and 2 bases at J, with 7 bases between the two ends.

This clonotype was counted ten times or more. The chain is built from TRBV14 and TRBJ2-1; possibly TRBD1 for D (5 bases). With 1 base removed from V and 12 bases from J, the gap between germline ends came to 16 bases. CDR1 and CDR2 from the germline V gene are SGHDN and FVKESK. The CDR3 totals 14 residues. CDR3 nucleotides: TGTGCCAGCAGCCAAGTTATCAGGACATCTCGGCAGTTCTTC. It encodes CASSQVIRTSRQFF.

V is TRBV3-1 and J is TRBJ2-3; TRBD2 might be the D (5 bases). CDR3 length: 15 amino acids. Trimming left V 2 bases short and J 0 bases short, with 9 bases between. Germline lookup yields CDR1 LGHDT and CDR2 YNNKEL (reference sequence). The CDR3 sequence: CASSQPGSSTDTQYF. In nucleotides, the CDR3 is TGTGCCAGCAGCCAACCTGGGAGTAGCACAGATACGCAGTATTTT.

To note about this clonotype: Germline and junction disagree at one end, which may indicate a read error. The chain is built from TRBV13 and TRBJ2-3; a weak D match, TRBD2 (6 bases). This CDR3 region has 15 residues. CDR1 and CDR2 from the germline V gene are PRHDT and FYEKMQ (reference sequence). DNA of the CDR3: TGTGACAGCAGCTTACTAGCAGGAGGGACAGATACGCAGTATTTT. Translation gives CDSSLLAGGTDTQYF.

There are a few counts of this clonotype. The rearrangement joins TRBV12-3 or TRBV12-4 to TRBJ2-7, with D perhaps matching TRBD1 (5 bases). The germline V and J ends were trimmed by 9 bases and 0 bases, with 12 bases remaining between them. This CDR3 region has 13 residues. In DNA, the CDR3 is TGTGCCAGTAAGGCAGGGCACTCCTACGAGCAGTACTTC. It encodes CASKAGHSYEQYF.

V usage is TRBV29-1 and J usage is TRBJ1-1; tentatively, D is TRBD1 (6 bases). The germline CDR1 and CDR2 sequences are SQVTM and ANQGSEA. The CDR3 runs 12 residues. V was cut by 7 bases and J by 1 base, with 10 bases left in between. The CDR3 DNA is TGCAGCGCAGGGGCCCCGAACACTGAAGCTTTCTTT. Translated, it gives CSAGAPNTEAFF.

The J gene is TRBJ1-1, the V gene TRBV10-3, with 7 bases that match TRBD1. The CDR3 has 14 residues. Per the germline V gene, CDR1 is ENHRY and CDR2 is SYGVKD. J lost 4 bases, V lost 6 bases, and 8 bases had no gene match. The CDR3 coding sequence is TGTGCCATCAGCGGGACAGTAGAATTCACTGAAGCTTTCTTT. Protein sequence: CAISGTVEFTEAFF.

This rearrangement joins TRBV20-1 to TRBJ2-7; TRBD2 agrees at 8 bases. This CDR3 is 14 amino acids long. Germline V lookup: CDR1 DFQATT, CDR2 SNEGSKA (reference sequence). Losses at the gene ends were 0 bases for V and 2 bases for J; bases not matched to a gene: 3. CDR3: CSAREGLDPYEQYF. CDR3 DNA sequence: TGCAGTGCTAGAGAGGGACTAGATCCCTACGAGCAGTACTTC.

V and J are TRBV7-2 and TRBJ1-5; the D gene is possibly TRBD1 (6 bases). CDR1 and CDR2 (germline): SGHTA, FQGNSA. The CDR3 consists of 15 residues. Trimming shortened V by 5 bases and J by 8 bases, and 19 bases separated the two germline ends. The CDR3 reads CASSREGQRGEPQHF. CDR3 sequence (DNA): TGTGCCAGCAGCCGCGAAGGACAGCGCGGGGAGCCCCAGCATTTT.

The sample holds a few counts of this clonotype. The CDR3 DNA is TGTGCCAGCAGCTTGGGCAGGGGCATCCGCGAGCAGTACTTC. This encodes CASSLGRGIREQYF. This chain uses TRBV7-9 with TRBJ2-7, with a tentative D call TRBD1 (6 bases). This CDR3 is 14 amino acids long. Trimming cost V 3 bases and J 6 bases, with 15 bases left between them. CDR1 SEHNR and CDR2 FQNEAQ come from the germline V gene (reference sequence).

DNA for the CDR3: TGCGCCAGCAGCCTCTTGAGGGGGTCTGGCTACACCTTC. It specifies CASSLLRGSGYTF. V usage is TRBV4-3 and J usage is TRBJ1-2; D may be TRBD1 (6 bases). Germline CDR1 reads LGHNA; CDR2 reads YSLEER. The CDR3 has 13 amino acids. V dropped 4 bases and J dropped 7 bases, with 13 bases sitting between them.

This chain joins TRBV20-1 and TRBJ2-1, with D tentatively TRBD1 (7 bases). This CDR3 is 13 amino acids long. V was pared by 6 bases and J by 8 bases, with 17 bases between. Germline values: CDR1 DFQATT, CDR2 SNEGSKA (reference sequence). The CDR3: CSAPGQRVDEQFF. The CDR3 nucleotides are TGCAGTGCACCGGGACAGCGGGTCGATGAGCAGTTCTTC.

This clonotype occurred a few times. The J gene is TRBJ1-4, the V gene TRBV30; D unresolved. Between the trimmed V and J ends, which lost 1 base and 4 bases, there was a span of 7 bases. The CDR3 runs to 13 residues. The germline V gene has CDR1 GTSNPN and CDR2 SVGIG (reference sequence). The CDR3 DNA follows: TGTGCCTGGAGTGGTCAAGTTAATGAAAAACTGTTTTTT. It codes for CAWSGQVNEKLFF.